The count of the clone carrying this T cell receptor beta chain is one. The sample belongs to a study of blood T cell repertoires in COVID-19. V lost 5 bases and J lost 0, with 8 bases in between. Germline assignment: CDR1 SGHRS and CDR2 YFSETQ. The CDR3 length is 14 residues. This table comes from immunoSEQ multiplex PCR, and its TCRdb copy is limited to in-frame clones, with some not included. The sample has roughly 420,000 clones; approximately 88% are singletons. Cohort allocation depended upon clinical history that participants reported. The rearrangement uses TRBV5-1 and TRBJ1-4, with a possible D match to TRBD1 (6 bases). This receptor was obtained from a woman in her twenties or thirties with acute COVID-19. Sequenced: PBMCs or T cells enriched from blood (not recorded which). CDR3 bases: TGCGCCAGCAGACAGGGCCCAACTAATGAAAAACTGTTTTTT. Translated, it gives CASRQGPTNEKLFF.